This is a list of T cell receptor beta chains from one sample in a study of glioma-infiltrating T cells. TCRdb re-derived calls from the multiplex PCR reads in MiXCR, one entry per CDR3 protein. The table lists fewer than 250,000 distinct CDR3 sequences, over 30% of them singletons. Sequencing was carried out using glioma tissue, nonneoplastic brain tissue, or PBMCs (not recorded which). The origin of the receptors is a human donor with low-grade glioma or glioblastoma, undergoing nonglioma brain surgery, or in good health (not recorded which). CDR3s include the opening cysteine and the closing phenylalanine or tryptophan. D genes are given only for firm matches. Only part of the rows carry a size: once, few, many, or a class if the clone is expanded.

j_call	v_call	d_call	clone_size	cdr3_nt	cdr3_aa
TRBJ1-5	TRBV6-6	TRBD1	NA	TGCGCCAGCATCTCGGGACAGGGAGATCAGACCCAGCATTTT	CASISGQGDQTQHF
TRBJ2-1	TRBV28	TRBD2	many	TGTGCCAGCAGTCAAGGGACTAGCGGGGTCTCCTACAATGAGCAGTTCTTC	CASSQGTSGVSYNEQFF
TRBJ2-7	TRBV6-2/TRBV6-3	NA	many	TGTGCCAGCAGTCGGGACGGTACCTACGAGCAGTACTTC	CASSRDGTYEQYF
TRBJ2-3	TRBV6-2/TRBV6-3	TRBD2	many	TGTGCCAGCAGTTACAATCGAGCGGGAGGGCCAAGCACAGATACGCAGTATTTT	CASSYNRAGGPSTDTQYF
TRBJ2-7	TRBV6-1	NA	many	TGTGCCAGCAGGGCAAGGGGCTACGAGCAGTACTTC	CASRARGYEQYF
TRBJ1-4	TRBV19	NA	few	TGTGCCAGTAGTATTGGGACACAAGGAAAACTGTTTTTT	CASSIGTQGKLFF
TRBJ2-1	TRBV5-1	TRBD2	many	TGCGCCAGCAGCCGATCCCTAGCGGGAGTTGAGGATGAGCAGTTCTTC	CASSRSLAGVEDEQFF
TRBJ2-3	TRBV28	NA	NA	TGTGCCAGCAGTGAGGTCCCGGGACGGGCAGATAAGCAGTATTTT	CASSEVPGRADKQYF
TRBJ2-7	TRBV7-9	NA	many	TGTGCCAGCAGCCCGACTAGTTCCTACGAGCAGTACTTC	CASSPTSSYEQYF
TRBJ2-7	TRBV11-2	NA	NA	TGTGCCAGCAGCCCCCAGGGGGGGCTGGGGGAGCAGTACTTC	CASSPQGGLGEQYF
TRBJ1-5	TRBV28	NA	many	TGTGCCAGCAGCACAGGGCTCGCACAGCCCCAGCATTTT	CASSTGLAQPQHF